The sequence of this T cell receptor beta chain was determined in a study of blood T cell repertoires in COVID-19. The overall study: Whether acute or convalescent, the COVID-19 samples came from the United States, Italy and Spain. Sources were T cells, B-cell-depleted T cells, or PBMCs; the material itself was cDNA or gDNA.

V shed 1 base and J shed 10 bases, with 7 bases lying between them. Germline CDR1 is SGHTA and CDR2 is FQGNSA. The CDR3 extends over 11 amino acids. Authors' processing steps: Amplification from reference gene primers served as the basis for estimated nucleated cell counts. Profiling relied on immunoSEQ multiplex PCR, and the TCRdb table lists in-frame clones only, not all of them. V and J calls plus clone size are reproduced from that table; the DNA served to infer D and trimming. The data contain about 130,000 clones, about 80% of them singletons. The chain recombines TRBV7-2 with TRBJ1-2; D is perhaps TRBD1 (5 bases). Sequencing was carried out using peripheral blood. The receptor was derived from a woman aged 45-60 years with acute or convalescent COVID-19. The CDR3 sequence is CASSLVTVYTF. The CDR3 DNA reads as TGTGCCAGCAGCTTAGTGACAGTCTACACCTTC.